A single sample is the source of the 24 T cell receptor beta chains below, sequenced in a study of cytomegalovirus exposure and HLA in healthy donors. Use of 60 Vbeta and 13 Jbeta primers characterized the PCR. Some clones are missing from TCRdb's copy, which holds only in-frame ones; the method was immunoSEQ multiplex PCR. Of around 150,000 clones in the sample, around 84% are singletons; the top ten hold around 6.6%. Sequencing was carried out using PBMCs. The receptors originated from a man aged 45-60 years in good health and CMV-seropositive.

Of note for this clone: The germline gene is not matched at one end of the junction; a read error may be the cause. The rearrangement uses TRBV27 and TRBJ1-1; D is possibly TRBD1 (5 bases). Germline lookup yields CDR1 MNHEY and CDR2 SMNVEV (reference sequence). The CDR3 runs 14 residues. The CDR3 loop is CASSLSAGNPEAFF. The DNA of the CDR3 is TGTGCCAGCAGTTTATCGGCAGGGAACCCTGAAGCTTTCTTT.

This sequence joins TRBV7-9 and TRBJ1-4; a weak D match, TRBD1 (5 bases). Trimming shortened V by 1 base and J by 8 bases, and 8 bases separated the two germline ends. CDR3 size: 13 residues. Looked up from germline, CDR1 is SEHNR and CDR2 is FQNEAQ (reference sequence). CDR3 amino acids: CASSLVRQEKLFF. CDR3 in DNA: TGTGCCAGCAGCTTAGTTCGACAGGAAAAACTGTTTTTT.

The CDR3 reads CASSVGGSYTEAFF. CDR3 bases: TGCGCCAGCAGTGTTGGAGGGTCGTACACTGAAGCTTTCTTT. The rearrangement uses TRBV10-1 and TRBJ1-1; D is ambiguous. Germline assignment: CDR1 WNHNN and CDR2 SYGVQD (reference sequence). Trimming left V 4 bases short and J 3 bases short, with 12 bases between. The CDR3 extends over 14 amino acids.

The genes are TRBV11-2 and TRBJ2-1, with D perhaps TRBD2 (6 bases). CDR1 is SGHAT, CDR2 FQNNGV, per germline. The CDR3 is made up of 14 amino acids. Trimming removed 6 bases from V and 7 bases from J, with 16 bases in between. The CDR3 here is CASSRAGYGNEQFF. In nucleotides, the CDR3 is TGTGCCAGCAGTCGCGCGGGGTACGGGAATGAGCAGTTCTTC. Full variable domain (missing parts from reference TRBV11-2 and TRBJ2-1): EAGVAQSPRYKIIEKRQSVAFWCNPISGHATLYWYQQILGQGPKLLIQFQNNGVVDDSQLPKDRFSAERLKGVDSTLKIQPAKLEDSAVYLCASSRAGYGNEQFFGPGTRLTVL.

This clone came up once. The CDR3 loop reads CASKSPETQYF. The CDR3 coding sequence is TGTGCCAGCAAGAGCCCAGAGACCCAGTACTTC. V usage is TRBV27 and J usage is TRBJ2-5, with unresolved D. From germline, CDR1 is MNHEY and CDR2 SMNVEV (reference sequence). The V gene lost 7 bases and the J gene lost 4 bases, with 7 bases spanning the gap. CDR3 size: 11 residues.

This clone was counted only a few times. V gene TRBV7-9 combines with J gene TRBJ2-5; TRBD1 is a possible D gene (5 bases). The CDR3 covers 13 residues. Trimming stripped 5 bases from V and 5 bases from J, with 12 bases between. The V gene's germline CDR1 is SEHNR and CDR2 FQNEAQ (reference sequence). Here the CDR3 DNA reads TGTGCCAGCAGCCCCAGGGTCTTTGAGACCCAGTACTTC. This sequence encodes CASSPRVFETQYF. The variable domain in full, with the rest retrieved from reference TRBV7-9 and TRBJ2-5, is DTGVSQNPRHKITKRGQNVTFRCDPISEHNRLYWYRQTLGQGPEFLTYFQNEAQLEKSRLLSDRFSAERPKGSFSTLEIQRTEQGDSAMYLCASSPRVFETQYFGPGTRLLVL.

The CDR3 is CASSTRTGPTEAFF. The DNA for the CDR3 is TGTGCCAGCAGCACCCGGACAGGGCCCACTGAAGCTTTCTTT. The chain links TRBV28 to TRBJ1-1; TRBD1 matches at 8 bases. The germline V gene encodes CDR1 MDHEN and CDR2 SYDVKM. The CDR3 is 14 residues long. With V trimmed by 6 bases and J by 4 bases, 7 bases remained unmatched. The variable domain in full, with the rest retrieved from reference TRBV28 and TRBJ1-1, is DVKVTQSSRYLVKRTGEKVFLECVQDMDHENMFWYRQDPGLGLRLIYFSYDVKMKEKGDIPEGYSVSREKKERFSLILESASTNQTSMYLCASSTRTGPTEAFFGQGTRLTVV.

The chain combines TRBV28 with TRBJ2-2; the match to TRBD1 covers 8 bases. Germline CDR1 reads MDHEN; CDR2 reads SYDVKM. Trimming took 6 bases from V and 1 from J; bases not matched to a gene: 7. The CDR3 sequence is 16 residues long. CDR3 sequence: CASSLGQGLNTGELFF. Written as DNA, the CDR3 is TGTGCCAGCAGCCTTGGACAGGGTCTGAACACCGGGGAGCTGTTTTTT.

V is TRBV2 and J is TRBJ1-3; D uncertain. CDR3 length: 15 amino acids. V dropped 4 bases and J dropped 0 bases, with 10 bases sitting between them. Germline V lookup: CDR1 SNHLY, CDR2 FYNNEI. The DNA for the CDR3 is TGTGCCAGCAGTGCCTTAGCTGGCTCTGGAAACACCATATATTTT. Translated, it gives CASSALAGSGNTIYF.

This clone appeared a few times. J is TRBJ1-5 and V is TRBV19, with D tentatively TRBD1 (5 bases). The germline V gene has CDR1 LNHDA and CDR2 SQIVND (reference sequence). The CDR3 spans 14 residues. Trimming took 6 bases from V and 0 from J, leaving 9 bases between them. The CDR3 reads CASSPTVSNQPQHF. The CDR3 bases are TGTGCCAGTAGCCCGACAGTTAGCAATCAGCCCCAGCATTTT.

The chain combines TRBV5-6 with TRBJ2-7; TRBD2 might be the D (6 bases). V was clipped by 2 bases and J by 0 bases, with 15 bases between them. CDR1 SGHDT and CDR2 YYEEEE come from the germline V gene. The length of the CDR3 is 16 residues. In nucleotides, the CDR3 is TGTGCCAGCAGCTTTCTTAATGCCGGGAGCTCCTACGAGCAGTACTTC. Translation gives CASSFLNAGSSYEQYF. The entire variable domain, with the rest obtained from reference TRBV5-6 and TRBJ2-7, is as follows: DAGVTQSPTHLIKTRGQQVTLRCSPKSGHDTVSWYQQALGQGPQFIFQYYEEEERQRGNFPDRFSGHQFPNYSSELNVNALLLGDSALYLCASSFLNAGSSYEQYFGPGTRLTVT.

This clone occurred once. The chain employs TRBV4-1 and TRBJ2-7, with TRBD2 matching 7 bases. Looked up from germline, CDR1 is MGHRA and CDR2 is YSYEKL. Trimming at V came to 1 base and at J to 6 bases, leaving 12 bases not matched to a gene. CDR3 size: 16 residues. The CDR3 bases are TGCGCCAGCAGCCAAGGGTTGACTAGCATTTTTGTCGAGCAGTACGTC. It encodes CASSQGLTSIFVEQYV.

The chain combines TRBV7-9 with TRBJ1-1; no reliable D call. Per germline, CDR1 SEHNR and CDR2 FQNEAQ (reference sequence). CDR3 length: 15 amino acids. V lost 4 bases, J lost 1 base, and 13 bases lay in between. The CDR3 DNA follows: TGTGCCAGCAGCTATGAAAGAGCCCCGAACACTGAAGCTTTCTTT. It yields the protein CASSYERAPNTEAFF.

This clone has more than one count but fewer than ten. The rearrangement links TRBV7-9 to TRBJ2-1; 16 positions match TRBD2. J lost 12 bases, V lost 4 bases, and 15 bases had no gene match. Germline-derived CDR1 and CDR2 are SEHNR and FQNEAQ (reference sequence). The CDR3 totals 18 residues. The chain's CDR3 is CASSSGGLAGGGFGGQFF. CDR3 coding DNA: TGTGCCAGCAGCTCCGGGGGACTAGCGGGAGGGGGGTTCGGTGGGCAGTTCTTC.

For the CDR3, the DNA is TGTGCCAGCAGCTTGGACAGGGCTAGCACAGATACGCAGTATTTT. Translation gives CASSLDRASTDTQYF. The chain carries TRBV7-3 and TRBJ2-3, with 8 positions matching TRBD1. This CDR3 is 15 amino acids long. CDR1 and CDR2 (germline): SGHTA, FQGTGA. The junction had 2 bases not matched to a gene; V was cut back by 3 bases and J by 0 bases.

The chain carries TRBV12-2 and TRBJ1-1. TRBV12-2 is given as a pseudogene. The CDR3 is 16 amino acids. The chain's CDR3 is CASRLVGGVLDTEAFF. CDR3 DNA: TGTGCAAGTCGCTTAGTGGGGGGGGTTTTGGACACTGAAGCTTTCTTT.

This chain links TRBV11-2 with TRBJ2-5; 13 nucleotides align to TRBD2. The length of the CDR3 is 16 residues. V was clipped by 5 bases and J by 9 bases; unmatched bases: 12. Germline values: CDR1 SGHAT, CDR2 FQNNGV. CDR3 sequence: CASSPRGTSGKRPQYF. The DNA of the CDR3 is TGTGCCAGCAGCCCCCGGGGGACTAGCGGGAAGAGACCCCAGTACTTC.

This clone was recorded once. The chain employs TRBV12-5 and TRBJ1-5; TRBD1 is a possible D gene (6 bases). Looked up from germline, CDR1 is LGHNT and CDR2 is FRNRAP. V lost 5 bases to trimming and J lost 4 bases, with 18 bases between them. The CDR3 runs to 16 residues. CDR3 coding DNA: TGTGCTAGTGGTCCCCCGACCGGGAGGGGGAATCAGCCCCAGCATTTT. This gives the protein CASGPPTGRGNQPQHF.

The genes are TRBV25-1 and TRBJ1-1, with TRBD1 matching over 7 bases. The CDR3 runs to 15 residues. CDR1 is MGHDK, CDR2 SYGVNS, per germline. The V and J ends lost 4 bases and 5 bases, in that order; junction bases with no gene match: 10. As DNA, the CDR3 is TGTGCCAGCAGTGCCACAGGGGCTTCTGGGACTGAAGCTTTCTTT. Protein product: CASSATGASGTEAFF.

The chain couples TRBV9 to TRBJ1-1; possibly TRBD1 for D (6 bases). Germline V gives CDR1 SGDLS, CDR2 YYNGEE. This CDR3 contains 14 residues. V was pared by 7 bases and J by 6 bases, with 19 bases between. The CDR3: CASGGGAGPAEAFF. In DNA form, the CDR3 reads TGTGCCAGCGGAGGGGGGGCCGGGCCGGCTGAAGCTTTCTTT. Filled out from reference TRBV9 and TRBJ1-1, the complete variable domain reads DSGVTQTPKHLITATGQRVTLRCSPRSGDLSVYWYQQSLDQGLQFLIQYYNGEERAKGNILERFSAQQFPDLHSELNLSSLELGDSALYFCASGGGAGPAEAFFGQGTRLTVV.

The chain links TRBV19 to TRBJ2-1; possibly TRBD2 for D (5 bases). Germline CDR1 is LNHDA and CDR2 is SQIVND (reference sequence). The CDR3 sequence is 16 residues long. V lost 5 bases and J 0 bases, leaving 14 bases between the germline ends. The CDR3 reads CASSSRQRSSYNEQFF. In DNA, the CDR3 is TGTGCCAGTAGTTCCCGCCAGCGGAGCTCCTACAATGAGCAGTTCTTC.

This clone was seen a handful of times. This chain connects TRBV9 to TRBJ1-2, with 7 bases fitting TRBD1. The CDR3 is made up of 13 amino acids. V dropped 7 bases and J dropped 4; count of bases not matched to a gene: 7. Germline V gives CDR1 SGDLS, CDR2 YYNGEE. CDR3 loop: CASRSGGSYGYTF. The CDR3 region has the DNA TGTGCCAGCCGATCAGGGGGGAGCTATGGCTACACCTTC.

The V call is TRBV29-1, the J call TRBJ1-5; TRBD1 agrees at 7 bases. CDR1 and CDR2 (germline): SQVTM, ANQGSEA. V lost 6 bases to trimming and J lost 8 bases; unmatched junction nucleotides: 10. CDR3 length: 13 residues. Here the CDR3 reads CSVRQGDGEPQHF. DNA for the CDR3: TGCAGCGTCCGACAGGGCGATGGGGAGCCCCAGCATTTT.

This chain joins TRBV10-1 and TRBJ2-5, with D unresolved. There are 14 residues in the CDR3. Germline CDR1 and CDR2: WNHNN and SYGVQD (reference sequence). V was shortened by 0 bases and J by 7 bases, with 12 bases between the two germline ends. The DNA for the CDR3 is TGCGCCAGCAGTGAGTCCCAGCGTAGAGGGACCCAGTACTTC. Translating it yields CASSESQRRGTQYF.